This T cell receptor beta chain was retrieved from a study of tumor-infiltrating lymphocytes in primary liver carcinoma. In the study overall: The patients included men and women who were aged 30 to 69 years. The study's findings and limits: Since sampling was bulk and unsorted, CD4+ and CD8+ repertoires were not compared. Tumors carried a top-250-clone fraction significantly exceeding that of blood (p = 0.039). Overlap in tumor-adjacent and tumor-blood pairs fell below that of tumor region pairs.

The investigators made TCR beta cDNA from 500 ng total RNA, using a constant-region primer. Each TCR beta library was derived from three nested multiplex PCR rounds that employed slightly modified ARM-PCR. TRBV1-TRBV30 forward primers paired with a C-beta reverse primer drove the first two PCR rounds, about 9 cycles each. TCRdb re-called the multiplex PCR reads through MiXCR, storing one row per CDR3 protein. The sample holds 310,000 or so distinct CDR3 sequences, 65% seen once. About this clonotype itself: What it binds is not known. This may arise from a read error, as a much more abundant clone is one base away.

The CDR3 sequence is 12 residues long. Germline loops: CDR1 SGHDT, CDR2 YYEEEE. V lost 2 bases and J 7 bases, leaving 9 bases between the germline ends. It was unsorted whole blood that yielded blood RNA, and germline DNA was also extracted. This TCR was sampled from a man aged 40-55 years with primary liver carcinoma and hepatitis B virus infection. The sequenced material came from peripheral blood. The chain is built from TRBV5-6 and TRBJ1-1; D not resolved. CDR3 sequence: CASSLRQDEAFF. CDR3 nucleotides: TGTGCCAGCAGCTTAAGGCAAGATGAAGCTTTCTTT. The whole variable domain, filled in from reference TRBV5-6 and TRBJ1-1, reads DAGVTQSPTHLIKTRGQQVTLRCSPKSGHDTVSWYQQALGQGPQFIFQYYEEEERQRGNFPDRFSGHQFPNYSSELNVNALLLGDSALYLCASSLRQDEAFFGQGTRLTVV.